This T cell receptor (beta chain) was identified during a study of early T cells in non-severe SARS-CoV-2 infection. Attached unique molecular identifiers marked individual cDNA molecules. Each CDR3 protein gets one entry after TCRdb re-called the 5' RACE reads with MiXCR. This repertoire shows 30,000 to 45,000 distinct CDR3 sequences, 3% to 4.5% found once; its top ten account for 9% to 10%. The CDR3 length is 17 residues. Germline CDR1 and CDR2: SGHAT and FQNNGV. V shed 2 bases and J 8 bases; nucleotides not matched to a gene: 10. This clonotype was seen at least ten times. Its target is not known. Study-level results: Using VDJdb, the matching emphasized anti-spike CD8 responses while missing private and CD4 specificities.

The chain joins TRBV11-2 to TRBJ2-1; TRBD2 matches 12 bases. The receptor was isolated from an adult who was a healthcare worker with PCR-confirmed SARS-CoV-2 infection or an uninfected control (not recorded which). Input material: whole blood. DNA of the CDR3: TGTGCCAGCAGCTTATCTAGCGGGAGGGCCGGGGTCTATGAGCAGTTCTTC. Translating gives CASSLSSGRAGVYEQFF.